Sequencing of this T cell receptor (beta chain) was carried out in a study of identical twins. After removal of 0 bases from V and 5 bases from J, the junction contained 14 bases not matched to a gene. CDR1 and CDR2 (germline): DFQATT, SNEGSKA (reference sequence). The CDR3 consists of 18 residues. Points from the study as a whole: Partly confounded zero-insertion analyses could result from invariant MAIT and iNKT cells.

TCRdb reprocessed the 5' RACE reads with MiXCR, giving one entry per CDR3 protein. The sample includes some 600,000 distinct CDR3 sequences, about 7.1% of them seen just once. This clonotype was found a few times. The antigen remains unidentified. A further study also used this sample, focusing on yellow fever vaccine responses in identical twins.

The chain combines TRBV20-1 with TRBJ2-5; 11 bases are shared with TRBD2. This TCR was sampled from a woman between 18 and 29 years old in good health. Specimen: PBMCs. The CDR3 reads CSARDHVAGGPDVETQYF. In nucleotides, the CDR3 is TGCAGTGCTAGAGATCACGTAGCGGGAGGGCCGGATGTGGAGACCCAGTACTTC.